One sample yielded the 12 T cell receptor beta chains listed below, sequenced in a study of T cell repertoires in cytomegalovirus infection. Their antigen targets remain unknown. TCRdb fed the reads into MiXCR, producing one record per CDR3 protein. The data hold about 130,000 distinct CDR3 sequences, with about 31% observed a single time. This material consisted of CD8+ T cells from cultured PBMCs, taken from culture after CMV antigen stimulation. The receptor source for this set is a human donor in good health (CMV status not recorded). Some clones in this sample may be carry-over from other donors' samples.

V usage is TRBV12-3 or TRBV12-4 and J usage is TRBJ1-5; 8 bases line up with TRBD1. There are 14 residues in the CDR3. V was pared by 4 bases and J by 7 bases, with 6 bases of the junction left unmatched. CDR3 DNA sequence: TGTGCCAGCAGTTGGACAGGGCCTTTGCAGCCCCAGCATTTT. This sequence encodes CASSWTGPLQPQHF.

This clonotype occurred a few times. The chain joins TRBV5-4 to TRBJ2-5; TRBD1 matches 10 bases. Per the germline V gene, CDR1 is SGHNT and CDR2 is YYREEE (reference sequence). The CDR3 is 15 amino acids. The J segment lost 5 bases and the V segment lost 4 bases, leaving 8 bases of the junction unmatched. For the CDR3, the DNA is TGTGCCAGCAGCGGGGGACAGGGGAGAATGGAGACCCAGTACTTC. As protein: CASSGGQGRMETQYF.

Ten or more counts support this clonotype. For the CDR3, the DNA is TGCAGTGCTAGAGGGGGTAACATGGAAAACATTCAGTACTTC. Protein sequence: CSARGGNMENIQYF. V gene TRBV20-1 combines with J gene TRBJ2-4; D not resolved. Germline loops: CDR1 DFQATT, CDR2 SNEGSKA (reference sequence). The CDR3 consists of 14 residues. V was shortened by 1 base and J by 5 bases, with 12 bases between the two germline ends.

This clonotype was found many times. The chain links TRBV28 to TRBJ2-7; perhaps TRBD1 as D (6 bases). In germline, CDR1 is MDHEN, CDR2 SYDVKM. The length of the CDR3 is 11 residues. V was clipped by 11 bases and J by 2 bases, with 10 bases between them. The CDR3 here is CASGDPYEQYF. CDR3 sequence (DNA): TGTGCCTCAGGGGATCCCTACGAGCAGTACTTC. The full variable domain, rest sourced from reference TRBV28 and TRBJ2-7, is DVKVTQSSRYLVKRTGEKVFLECVQDMDHENMFWYRQDPGLGLRLIYFSYDVKMKEKGDIPEGYSVSREKKERFSLILESASTNQTSMYLCASGDPYEQYFGPGTRLTVT.

The chain employs TRBV4-1 and TRBJ1-2, with a weak D call TRBD1 (5 bases). CDR3 length: 17 amino acids. CDR1 and CDR2 (germline): MGHRA, YSYEKL. V dropped 0 bases and J dropped 4 bases, with 18 bases sitting between them. CDR3 nucleotide sequence: TGCGCCAGCAGCCAAGAAGGGACGGGTATGATCGGCTATGGCTACACCTTC. Translated, it gives CASSQEGTGMIGYGYTF.

This clonotype came up a few times. The V call is TRBV15, the J call TRBJ2-1; 7 nucleotides line up with TRBD2. The length of the CDR3 is 15 residues. Germline CDR1 reads LNHNV; CDR2 reads YYDKDF (reference sequence). Trimming cost V 3 bases and J 5 bases; bases outside gene matches: 7. CDR3 bases: TGTGCCACCAGCAGGAACCTAGCGGAAAACAATGAGCAGTTCTTC. Amino acids: CATSRNLAENNEQFF.

As concerns this clonotype: A much larger clone is a single base away; this may be a read error. The chain recombines TRBV7-2 with TRBJ2-1, with TRBD2 as a possible D gene (7 bases). The V end lost 2 bases, the J end lost 12 bases, and 11 bases lay between the germline ends. Looked up from germline, CDR1 is SGHTA and CDR2 is FQGNSA. The CDR3 contains 12 residues. As DNA, the CDR3 is TGTGCCAGCAGCTTATTTAGGGGGGGGCAGTTCTTC. Translating it yields CASSLFRGGQFF.

With regard to this clonotype: At one end the junction does not follow the germline gene, possibly because of a read error. The chain carries TRBV4-2 and TRBJ1-5, with D possibly matching TRBD1 (6 bases). The CDR3 spans 16 residues. Germline assignment: CDR1 LGHNA and CDR2 YNFKEQ. DNA of the CDR3: TGTGCCAGCAACCAAGAAGGGGGGGCGAGGAATCAGCCCCAGCATTTT. Protein: CASNQEGGARNQPQHF.

The chain couples TRBV24-1 to TRBJ2-6; 9 positions match TRBD1. Germline V gene sequence: CDR1 KGHDR, CDR2 SFDVKD. The CDR3 has 18 amino acids. Germline trimming cut 4 bases from V and 0 bases from J; bases unmatched to any gene: 6. This CDR3 reads CATSESGTGFSGANVLTF. DNA of the CDR3: TGTGCCACCAGTGAGTCCGGGACAGGGTTCTCTGGGGCCAACGTCCTGACTTTC.

V usage is TRBV19 and J usage is TRBJ1-1; D is possibly TRBD1 (6 bases). The germline V gene has CDR1 LNHDA and CDR2 SQIVND (reference sequence). CDR3 length: 16 amino acids. The V gene lost 4 bases and the J gene lost 0 bases, with 15 bases spanning the gap. The CDR3 here is CASSTWGGPLNTEAFF. In nucleotides, the CDR3 is TGTGCCAGTAGTACCTGGGGGGGGCCCTTGAACACTGAAGCTTTCTTT.

In its sample, this clonotype was seen a few times. This chain uses TRBV12-3 or TRBV12-4 with TRBJ2-1; D remains ambiguous. V lost 3 bases and J lost 2, with 11 bases in between. The CDR3 is made up of 15 amino acids. CDR3 DNA sequence: TGTGCCAGCAGTTTCACAGAGCCCACCTACAATGAGCAGTTCTTC. Residues: CASSFTEPTYNEQFF.

J is TRBJ2-1 and V is TRBV19, with unresolved D. This CDR3 is built from 13 residues. Trimming took 2 bases from V and 5 from J, leaving 7 bases between them. Germline CDR1 LNHDA, CDR2 SQIVND (reference sequence). The CDR3: CASSISLDNEQFF. CDR3 nucleotides: TGTGCCAGTAGTATATCACTGGACAATGAGCAGTTCTTC.